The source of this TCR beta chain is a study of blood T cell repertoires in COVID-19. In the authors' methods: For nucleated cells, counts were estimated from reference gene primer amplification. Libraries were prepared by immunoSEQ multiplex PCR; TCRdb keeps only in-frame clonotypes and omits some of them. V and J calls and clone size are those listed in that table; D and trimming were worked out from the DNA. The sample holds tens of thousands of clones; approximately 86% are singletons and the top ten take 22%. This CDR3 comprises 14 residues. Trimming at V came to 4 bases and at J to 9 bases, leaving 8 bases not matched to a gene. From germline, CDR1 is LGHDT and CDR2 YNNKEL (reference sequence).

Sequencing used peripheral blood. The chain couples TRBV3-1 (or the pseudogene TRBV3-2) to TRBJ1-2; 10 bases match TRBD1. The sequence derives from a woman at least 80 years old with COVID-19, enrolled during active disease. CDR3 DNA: TGTGCCAGCAGCCGAGGGACAGGGGTGCCTAGCTACACCTTC. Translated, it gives CASSRGTGVPSYTF.